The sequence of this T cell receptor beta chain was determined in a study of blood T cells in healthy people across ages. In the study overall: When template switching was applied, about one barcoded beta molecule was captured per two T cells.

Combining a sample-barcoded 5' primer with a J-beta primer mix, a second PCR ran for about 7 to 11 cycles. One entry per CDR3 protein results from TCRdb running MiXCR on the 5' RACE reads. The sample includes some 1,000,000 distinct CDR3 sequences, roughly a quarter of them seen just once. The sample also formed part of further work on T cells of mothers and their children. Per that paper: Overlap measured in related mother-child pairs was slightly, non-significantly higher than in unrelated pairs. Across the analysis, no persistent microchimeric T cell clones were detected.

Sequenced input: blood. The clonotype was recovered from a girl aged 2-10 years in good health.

CDR3 in amino acids: CASSQATQETQYF. CDR3 DNA sequence: TGTGCCAGCAGCCAAGCTACACAAGAGACCCAGTACTTC. The rearrangement links TRBV3-1 to TRBJ2-5; D is uncertain. Germline CDR1 reads LGHDT; CDR2 reads YNNKEL (reference sequence). V was shortened by 1 base and J by 2 bases, with 5 bases between the two germline ends. The CDR3 consists of 13 residues.